Below, 10 T cell receptor beta chains from the same sample are listed, as sequenced in a study of T-cell reconstitution after alpha-beta-depleted transplantation in children. Unique molecular identifiers featured in how the TCRbeta library was prepared. TCRdb ran MiXCR on the PCR reads and lists one entry per CDR3 protein. Here the sample spans about 460,000 distinct CDR3 sequences, roughly an eighth being singletons. The sample in question was PBMCs from the stem cell graft donor, obtained from the stem cell graft. These receptors were taken from a human donor who donated a stem cell graft to a child with combined immunodeficiency.

In DNA form, the CDR3 reads TGTGCCAGCAGCGTAGAGGGTTCTACCTATGAGCAGTTCTTC. Its translation is CASSVEGSTYEQFF. The rearrangement uses TRBV9 and TRBJ2-1; D unresolved. Trimming left V 0 bases short and J 8 bases short, with 12 bases between. The CDR3 spans 14 residues. CDR1 and CDR2 from the germline V gene are SGDLS and YYNGEE.

Ten or more counts support this clonotype. The J gene is TRBJ2-1, the V gene TRBV20-1, with D hard to call. Trimming took off 2 bases at V and 0 bases at J, with 8 bases between the two ends. Looked up from germline, CDR1 is DFQATT and CDR2 is SNEGSKA (reference sequence). This CDR3 is 14 amino acids long. The CDR3 DNA reads as TGCAGTGCTAGAATGACCAACTCCTACAATGAGCAGTTCTTC. Protein: CSARMTNSYNEQFF.

The rearrangement uses TRBV6-4 and TRBJ2-3; 8 bases map to TRBD1. The ends lost 4 bases at V and 4 bases at J; junction bases unmatched: 7. The CDR3 loop spans 15 amino acids. Germline V lookup: CDR1 MRHNA, CDR2 SNTAGT. The CDR3 DNA reads as TGTGCCAGCAGTGTGGCAGGGGGCAGGGCAGATACGCAGTATTTT. It yields the protein CASSVAGGRADTQYF.

This clonotype was picked up a small number of times. This chain joins TRBV4-3 and TRBJ2-3; D is possibly TRBD1 (6 bases). Trimming took 4 bases from V and 2 from J, leaving 16 bases between them. From germline, CDR1 is LGHNA and CDR2 YSLEER. CDR3 size: 16 residues. CDR3 sequence (DNA): TGCGCCAGCAGCCCCTCGCTTGGGGGCATCACAGATACGCAGTATTTT. It codes for CASSPSLGGITDTQYF.

J is TRBJ2-1 and V is TRBV5-1; 8 nucleotides align to TRBD2. This CDR3 comprises 14 residues. The V segment lost 4 bases and the J segment 6 bases; nucleotides outside the gene matches: 6. Germline CDR1 reads SGHRS; CDR2 reads YFSETQ. The CDR3 protein is CASSQTSERNEQFF. The CDR3 bases are TGCGCCAGCAGCCAGACTAGCGAACGCAATGAGCAGTTCTTC.

This clonotype was observed many times. This rearrangement joins TRBV10-3 to TRBJ2-1, with 14 bases matching TRBD2. The CDR3 is 17 amino acids. V shed 3 bases and J 10 bases; nucleotides not matched to a gene: 11. Per germline, CDR1 ENHRY and CDR2 SYGVKD. CDR3 nucleotides: TGTGCCATCAGTGATTCACGCGGGACTAGCGGGAGATGGGAGCAGTTCTTC. Translated: CAISDSRGTSGRWEQFF.

This clonotype was counted at least ten times. The gene calls are TRBV5-1 and TRBJ2-7; D is unresolved. The CDR3 is 14 amino acids. Germline lookup yields CDR1 SGHRS and CDR2 YFSETQ. With 0 bases removed from V and 6 bases from J, the gap between germline ends came to 13 bases. CDR3 region: CASSLVGSLGEQYF. The DNA of the CDR3 is TGCGCCAGCAGCTTGGTGGGTTCCTTGGGCGAGCAGTACTTC.

Ten or more counts support this clonotype. The chain couples TRBV5-6 to TRBJ2-2; TRBD2 agrees at 7 bases. V gave up 3 bases and J gave up 6 bases; unmatched junction bases: 11. The germline V gene encodes CDR1 SGHDT and CDR2 YYEEEE. This CDR3 has 16 amino acids. The CDR3 spells CASSSVEAGRSGELFF. As DNA, the CDR3 is TGTGCCAGCAGCTCGGTTGAAGCGGGACGGTCCGGGGAGCTGTTTTTT.

This chain joins TRBV6-1 and TRBJ1-3; TRBD1 is a possible D gene (5 bases). CDR3 size: 15 residues. The V end lost 5 bases, the J end lost 0 bases, and 11 bases lay between the germline ends. CDR1 and CDR2 (germline): MNHNS, SASEGT. The CDR3 DNA sequence: TGTGCCAGCAGTATAAGGGACCGCTCTGGAAACACCATATATTTT. As protein: CASSIRDRSGNTIYF.

This clonotype was counted ten times or more. The chain carries TRBV20-1 and TRBJ1-1; no definite D call. This CDR3 has 13 amino acids. V lost 0 bases to trimming and J lost 7 bases, with 12 bases between them. CDR1 and CDR2 (germline): DFQATT, SNEGSKA (reference sequence). CDR3 nucleotide sequence: TGCAGTGCTAGAGACACCCCCGACTTTGAAGCTTTCTTT. Encoded protein: CSARDTPDFEAFF.